This TCR beta chain was found in a study of neurological immune-mediated disorders. Regarding the study as a whole: Because no CDR3 amino acid sequences were shared across subjects by expanded clones, private repertoires were suggested in all groups.

As healthy controls, volunteers from a blood bank in Maryland, USA, were used. Unsorted libraries were generated from 2 million PBMCs. These cells had been stored in RNAlater at -80 C. This clonotype was counted at least ten times. No antigen is known for it. The authors made cDNA by 5'RACE with 10-nucleotide random UMIs. TCRdb passed the 5' RACE reads through MiXCR, listing each CDR3 protein once. This table has tens of thousands of distinct CDR3 sequences, 9.5% to 15% appearing once. The TCR originated in a man in his sixties in good health. The sequencing input was PBMCs.

CDR3 loop: CASSRRDRGSEQYF. The CDR3 region has the DNA TGTGCCAGCAGCCGCAGGGACAGGGGCTCCGAGCAGTACTTC. The rearrangement links TRBV3-1 to TRBJ2-7, with 10 bases fitting TRBD1. V shed 4 bases and J 6 bases; nucleotides not matched to a gene: 6. The CDR3 spans 14 residues. Germline assignment: CDR1 LGHDT and CDR2 YNNKEL (reference sequence).